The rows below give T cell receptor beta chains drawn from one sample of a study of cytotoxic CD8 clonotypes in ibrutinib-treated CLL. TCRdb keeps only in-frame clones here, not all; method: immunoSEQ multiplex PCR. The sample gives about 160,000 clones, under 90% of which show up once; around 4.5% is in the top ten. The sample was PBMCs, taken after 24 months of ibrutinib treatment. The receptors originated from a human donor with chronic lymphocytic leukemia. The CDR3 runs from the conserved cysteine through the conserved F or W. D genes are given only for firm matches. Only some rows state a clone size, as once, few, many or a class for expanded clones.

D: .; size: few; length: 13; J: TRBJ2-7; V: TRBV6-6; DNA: TGTGCCAGCAGTTACCAGGGGGGCTACGAGCAGTACTTC; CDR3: CASSYQGGYEQYF
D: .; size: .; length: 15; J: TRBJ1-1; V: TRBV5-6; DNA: TGTGCCAGCAGCTTAGTTGGCAGAAGAAACACTGAAGCTTTCTTT; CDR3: CASSLVGRRNTEAFF
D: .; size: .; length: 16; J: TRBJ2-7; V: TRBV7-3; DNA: TGTGCCAGCAGCTTGTCCGGAGGGACAGCCTCCTACGAGCAGTACTTC; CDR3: CASSLSGGTASYEQYF
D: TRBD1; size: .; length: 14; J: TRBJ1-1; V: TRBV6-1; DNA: TGTGCCAGCAGGAGGACAGGGCTGAACACTGAAGCTTTCTTT; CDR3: CASRRTGLNTEAFF
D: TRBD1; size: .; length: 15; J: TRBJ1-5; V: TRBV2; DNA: TGTGCCAGCAGGGGCAACAGGGGCGGCCATCAGCCCCAGCATTTT; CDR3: CASRGNRGGHQPQHF
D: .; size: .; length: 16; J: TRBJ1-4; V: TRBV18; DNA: TGTGCCAGCTCACCCCTTGTAGATGCAACTAATGAAAAACTGTTTTTT; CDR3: CASSPLVDATNEKLFF
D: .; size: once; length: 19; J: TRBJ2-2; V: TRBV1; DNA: TGCACCAGCAGGGCCAAGGGACTAGCGGGGGGGCAAAACACCGGGGAGCTGTTTTTT; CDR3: CTSRAKGLAGGQNTGELFF
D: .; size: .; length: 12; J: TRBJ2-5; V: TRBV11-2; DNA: TGTGCCAGCAGCTCGGATGGGGAGACCCAGTACTTC; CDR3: CASSSDGETQYF
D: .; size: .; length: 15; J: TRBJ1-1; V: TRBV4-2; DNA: TGTGCCAGCAGCCAACCCGGGCCACTGAACACTGAAGCTTTCTTT; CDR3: CASSQPGPLNTEAFF
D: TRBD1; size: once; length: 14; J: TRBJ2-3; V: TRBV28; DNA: TGTGCCAGCAGTTTAAGGGGGCTCACAGATACGCAGTATTTT; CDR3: CASSLRGLTDTQYF
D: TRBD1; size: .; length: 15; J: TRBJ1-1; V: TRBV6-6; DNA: TGTGCCACATACCGGGACAGGGGGCAAAACACTGAAGCTTTCTTT; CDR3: CATYRDRGQNTEAFF
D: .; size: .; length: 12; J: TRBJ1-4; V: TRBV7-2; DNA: TGTGCCAGCAGCTTAGCGAATGAAAAACTGTTTTTT; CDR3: CASSLANEKLFF
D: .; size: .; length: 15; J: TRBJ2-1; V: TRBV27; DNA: TGTGCCAGCAGTTGGGACGCCGGGGACCCGAATGAGCAGTTCTTC; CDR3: CASSWDAGDPNEQFF
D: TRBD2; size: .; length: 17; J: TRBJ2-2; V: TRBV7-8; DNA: TGTGCCAGCAGCTTAACCACGGGACTAGCGAGCACCGGGGAGCTGTTTTTT; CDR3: CASSLTTGLASTGELFF
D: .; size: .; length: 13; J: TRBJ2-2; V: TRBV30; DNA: TGTGCCTGGAGGCCAGGGGGGGCCGGGGAGCTGTTTTTT; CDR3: CAWRPGGAGELFF
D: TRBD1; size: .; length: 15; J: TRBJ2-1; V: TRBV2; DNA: TGTGCCAGCAGTGGAACAGGGGCCTCCTACAATGAGCAGTTCTTC; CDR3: CASSGTGASYNEQFF
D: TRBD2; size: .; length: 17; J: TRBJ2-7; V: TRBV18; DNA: TGTGCCAGCTCACCACTGATACTAGCGGGAGTAGGAGACGAGCAGTACTTC; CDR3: CASSPLILAGVGDEQYF
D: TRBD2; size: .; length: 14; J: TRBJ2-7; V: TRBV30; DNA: TGTGCCTGGAGTTCCCAATTAGCGGGAGGGCCCCAGTACTTC; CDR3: CAWSSQLAGGPQYF
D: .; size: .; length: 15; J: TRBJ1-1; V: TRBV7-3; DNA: TGTGCCAGCAGCAATGGACCGGGGGGTAGCACTGAAGCTTTCTTT; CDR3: CASSNGPGGSTEAFF
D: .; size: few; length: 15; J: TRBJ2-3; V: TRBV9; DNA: TGTGCCAGCTGTTGGCGGGATGTTAGCACAGATACGCAGTATTTT; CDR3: CASCWRDVSTDTQYF
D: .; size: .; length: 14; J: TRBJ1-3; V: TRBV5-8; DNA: TGTGCCAGCAGCTTTCAGTGGGTTGGAAACACCATATATTTT; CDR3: CASSFQWVGNTIYF
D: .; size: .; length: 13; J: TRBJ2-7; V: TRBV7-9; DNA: TGTGCCAGCAGCCAAGAAGCCCTCTACGAGCAGTACTTC; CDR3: CASSQEALYEQYF
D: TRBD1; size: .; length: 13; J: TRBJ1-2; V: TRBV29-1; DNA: TGCAGCGCCGACAGGGGATTTCCCTATGGCTACACCTTC; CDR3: CSADRGFPYGYTF
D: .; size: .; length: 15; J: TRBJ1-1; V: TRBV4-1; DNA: TGCGCCAGCAGCCAAGGGGAGGGGTTGAACACTGAAGCTTTCTTT; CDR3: CASSQGEGLNTEAFF
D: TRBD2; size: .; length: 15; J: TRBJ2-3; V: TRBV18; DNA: TGTGCCAGCTCACCGGATAGCGGGAGTCTAGATACGCAGTATTTT; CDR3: CASSPDSGSLDTQYF
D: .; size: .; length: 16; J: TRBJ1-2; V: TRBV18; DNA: TGTGCCAGCTCACCACAAGAAGGGACTACTAACTATGGCTACACCTTC; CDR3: CASSPQEGTTNYGYTF
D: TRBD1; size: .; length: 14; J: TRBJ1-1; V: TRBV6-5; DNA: TGTGCCAGCAGTTACAGACAGGGGAACACTGAAGCTTTCTTT; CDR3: CASSYRQGNTEAFF
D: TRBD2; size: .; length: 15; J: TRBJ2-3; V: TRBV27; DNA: TGTGCCACCGGGACTAGCGGGAGAAACACAGATACGCAGTATTTT; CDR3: CATGTSGRNTDTQYF
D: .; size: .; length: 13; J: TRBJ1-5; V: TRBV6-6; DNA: TGTGCCAGCAGGCTACAGGGCGGTCAGCCCCAGCATTTT; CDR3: CASRLQGGQPQHF
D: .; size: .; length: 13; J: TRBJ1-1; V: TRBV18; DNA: TGTGCCAGCTCAGACCGGGAGAACACTGAAGCTTTCTTT; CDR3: CASSDRENTEAFF
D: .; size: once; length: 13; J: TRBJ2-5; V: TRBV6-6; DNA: TGTGCCAGCAGTCGAACCATCCGGGAGACCCAGTACTTC; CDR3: CASSRTIRETQYF
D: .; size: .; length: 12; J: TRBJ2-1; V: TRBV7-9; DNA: TGTGCCAGCAGCCTTTCCTTTGATGAGCAGTTCTTC; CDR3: CASSLSFDEQFF
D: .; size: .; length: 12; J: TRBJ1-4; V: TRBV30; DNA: TGTGCCCGACAGAGCACTAATGAAAAACTGTTTTTT; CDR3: CARQSTNEKLFF
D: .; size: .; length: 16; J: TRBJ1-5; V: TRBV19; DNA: TGTGCCAGTAAAGGGATACCAAATTATAGCAATCAGCCCCAGCATTTT; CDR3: CASKGIPNYSNQPQHF
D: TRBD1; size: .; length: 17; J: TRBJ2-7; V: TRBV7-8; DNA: TGTGCCAGCAGCTTGGGTACAGGGGGTCGGAGCTCCTACGAGCAGTACTTC; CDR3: CASSLGTGGRSSYEQYF
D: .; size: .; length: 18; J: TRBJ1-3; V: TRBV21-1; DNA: TGTGCCAGCAGCAAAGGGGGAGTGACAGGTTCCAAACAAAACACCATATATTTT; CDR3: CASSKGGVTGSKQNTIYF
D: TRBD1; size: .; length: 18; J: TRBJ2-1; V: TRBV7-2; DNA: TGTGCCAGCAGCTTAGATCACGGGACAGGGGGTCGCTACAATGAGCAGTTCTTC; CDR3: CASSLDHGTGGRYNEQFF